This TCR beta chain was sequenced for a study of response to subunit inactivated influenza vaccine. Via MiXCR, TCRdb re-called the RT-PCR reads, giving one row per CDR3 protein. The table records hundreds of thousands of distinct CDR3 sequences, 10% to 15% of them present only once. The trim removed 4 bases at V and 3 bases at J, leaving 6 bases unmatched. CDR1 and CDR2 (germline): SGHTA, FQGNSA. The CDR3 has 14 residues. The clonotype comes from a man between 45 and 60 years old who received an inactivated influenza vaccine. This rearrangement joins TRBV7-2 to TRBJ2-7, with 7 positions matching TRBD1. This specimen consisted of PBMCs from blood, obtained on the day of vaccination. The CDR3: CASSSNRGFYEQYF. The CDR3 DNA is TGTGCCAGCAGCTCGAACAGGGGATTCTACGAGCAGTACTTC.